A single sample is the source of the 27 T cell receptor beta chains below, sequenced in a study of T cell responses to AZD1222 COVID-19 vaccine. Some clones are missing from TCRdb's copy, which holds only in-frame ones; the method was immunoSEQ multiplex PCR. This table has 130,000 to 150,000 clones, approximately 90% appearing once. Sequences were derived from peripheral blood, sampled on day 0 of MenACWY control vaccination. These receptors were obtained from an adult in good health.

The chain uses TRBV27 and TRBJ1-1, with D maybe TRBD1 (5 bases). Trimming removed 2 bases from V and 3 bases from J, with 16 bases in between. Germline V gene data show CDR1 as MNHEY and CDR2 as SMNVEV (reference sequence). CDR3 length equals 16 residues. CDR3 sequence (DNA): TGTGCCAGCAGTTTACGGCCTCTGCTGGGGGACACTGAAGCTTTCTTT. Its translation is CASSLRPLLGDTEAFF.

V usage is TRBV7-9 and J usage is TRBJ2-3, with D uncertain. V lost 2 bases to trimming and J lost 0 bases, with 6 bases between them. The CDR3 spans 14 residues. Germline assignment: CDR1 SEHNR and CDR2 FQNEAQ (reference sequence). CDR3 DNA: TGTGCCAGCAGCTTATCAGCGAGCACAGATACGCAGTATTTT. The encoded protein is CASSLSASTDTQYF.

J is TRBJ1-2 and V is TRBV2; a possible D gene is TRBD1 (6 bases). Germline V gene sequence: CDR1 SNHLY, CDR2 FYNNEI. The V gene lost 6 bases and the J gene lost 6 bases, with 11 bases spanning the gap. The length of the CDR3 is 12 residues. The CDR3 region has the DNA TGTGCCAGCAGCGGGCAGGGGAATGGCTACACCTTC. This translates into CASSGQGNGYTF.

Concerning this clone itself: Other DNA sequences in the same sample also yield this CDR3. J is TRBJ1-1 and V is TRBV6-5, with D perhaps matching TRBD1 (5 bases). The germline CDR1 and CDR2 sequences are MNHEY and SVGAGI. The V and J ends lost 2 bases and 1 base respectively, with 8 bases between them. The CDR3 runs 14 residues. This CDR3 reads CASSYRTGNTEAFF. The DNA for the CDR3 is TGTGCCAGCAGTTACCGAACAGGGAACACTGAAGCTTTCTTT.

The V and J genes are TRBV29-1 and TRBJ2-1, with 8 bases that match TRBD1. The germline gives CDR1 SQVTM, CDR2 ANQGSEA. This CDR3 has 16 amino acids. The V and J ends lost 5 bases and 4 bases, in that order; junction bases with no gene match: 13. The CDR3 sequence is CSVFSGGRRQYNEQFF. DNA of the CDR3: TGCAGCGTTTTTTCAGGGGGCCGACGACAATACAATGAGCAGTTCTTC.

The V gene is TRBV11-2, the J gene TRBJ2-7; TRBD1 aligns across 10 bases. Losses at the gene ends were 5 bases for V and 9 bases for J; bases not matched to a gene: 4. The CDR3 consists of 12 residues. Germline lookup yields CDR1 SGHAT and CDR2 FQNNGV. The CDR3 nucleotides read TGTGCCAGCAGCCGGGACAGGGGATTGCAGTACTTC. Protein sequence: CASSRDRGLQYF.

The V and J genes are TRBV5-6 and TRBJ2-5; 16 bases are a match to TRBD2. Germline V gene sequence: CDR1 SGHDT, CDR2 YYEEEE. Losses at the gene ends were 4 bases for V and 5 bases for J; bases not matched to a gene: 11. The CDR3 spans 18 residues. The CDR3 spells CASSPGLAGGLIYETQYF. CDR3 bases: TGTGCCAGCAGCCCGGGACTAGCGGGGGGGCTCATATATGAGACCCAGTACTTC.

The chain links TRBV2 to TRBJ2-1, with unresolved D. This CDR3 is built from 11 residues. Per the germline V gene, CDR1 is SNHLY and CDR2 is FYNNEI. Trimming left V 7 bases short and J 6 bases short, with 7 bases between. The CDR3 DNA sequence: TGTGCCAGCACCACGATCAATGAGCAGTTCTTC. It is translated as CASTTINEQFF.

The chain joins TRBV24-1 to TRBJ1-2; possible D gene TRBD1, 5 bases. The V gene lost 2 bases and the J gene lost 8 bases, with 14 bases spanning the gap. Per germline, CDR1 KGHDR and CDR2 SFDVKD. The length of the CDR3 is 14 residues. CDR3 in amino acids: CATSDSLDRKGYTF. The CDR3 coding sequence is TGTGCCACCAGTGATTCCCTCGACAGAAAGGGCTACACCTTC.

The genes are TRBV5-1 and TRBJ1-6; D unresolved. The length of the CDR3 is 14 residues. Germline V gene lookup returns CDR1 SGHRS and CDR2 YFSETQ. Trimming removed 5 bases at V and 6 bases at J, with 12 bases between. In DNA, the CDR3 is TGCGCCAGCAGGTGGGAGAGTGGTAATTCACCCCTCCACTTT. This gives the protein CASRWESGNSPLHF. The variable domain in full, with the rest retrieved from reference TRBV5-1 and TRBJ1-6, is KAGVTQTPRYLIKTRGQQVTLSCSPISGHRSVSWYQQTPGQGLQFLFEYFSETQRNKGNFPGRFSGRQFSNSRSEMNVSTLELGDSALYLCASRWESGNSPLHFGNGTRLTVT.

This clone was seen once. This chain uses TRBV7-2 with TRBJ2-1; the match to TRBD2 covers 9 bases. The germline V gene encodes CDR1 SGHTA and CDR2 FQGNSA. V lost 5 bases and J lost 5; bases outside the gene matches: 13. The CDR3 extends over 17 amino acids. The CDR3, as DNA: TGTGCCAGCAGCCCCTGGGGGGCGGGAGGGCTCGACAATGAGCAGTTCTTC. Protein: CASSPWGAGGLDNEQFF. The whole variable domain, remainder taken from reference TRBV7-2 and TRBJ2-1, is GAGVSQSPSNKVTEKGKDVELRCDPISGHTALYWYRQSLGQGLEFLIYFQGNSAPDKSGLPSDRFSAERTGGSVSTLTIQRTQQEDSAVYLCASSPWGAGGLDNEQFFGPGTRLTVL.

V is TRBV12-3 or TRBV12-4 and J is TRBJ1-6, with D hard to call. The CDR3 has 13 residues. Trimming removed 2 bases at V and 7 bases at J, with 6 bases between. CDR3 sequence: CASSLSENSPLHF. The DNA for the CDR3 is TGTGCCAGCAGTTTATCAGAGAATTCACCCCTCCACTTT.

The rearrangement uses TRBV11-3 and TRBJ1-6; 7 bases align to TRBD1. This CDR3 is 13 amino acids long. In germline, CDR1 is SGHNT, CDR2 YENEEA. Trimming cost V 6 bases and J 11 bases; bases outside gene matches: 7. The CDR3 DNA is TGTGCCAGCAGGACAGGGTTCAGGACACCCCTCCACTTT. It codes for CASRTGFRTPLHF.

The V and J genes are TRBV6-5 and TRBJ2-3, with 7 bases matching TRBD2. V lost 2 bases, J lost 4 bases, and 6 bases stayed unmatched. Looked up from germline, CDR1 is MNHEY and CDR2 is SVGAGI. The CDR3 consists of 15 residues. As DNA, the CDR3 is TGTGCCAGCAGTTACAGACTAGCCGCAGCAGATACGCAGTATTTT. Its protein is CASSYRLAAADTQYF.

The V gene is TRBV7-2, the J gene TRBJ2-1; TRBD2 matches at 9 bases. The CDR3 contains 15 residues. The V gene end was trimmed by 5 bases and the J gene end by 3 bases; junction bases not matched to a gene: 5. In germline, CDR1 is SGHTA, CDR2 FQGNSA. The CDR3 bases are TGTGCCAGCAGCCCCTCAGCGGGGGGCTACAATGAGCAGTTCTTC. Its translation: CASSPSAGGYNEQFF.

The chain uses TRBV11-3 and TRBJ2-1; D tentatively fits TRBD1 or TRBD2 (7 bases each). CDR3 length equals 15 residues. V shed 5 bases and J shed 6 bases, with 17 bases lying between them. Germline V gene lookup returns CDR1 SGHNT and CDR2 YENEEA. For the CDR3, the DNA is TGTGCCAGCAGCCGGAGACAGGGCGGGGGCAATGAGCAGTTCTTC. Translation gives CASSRRQGGGNEQFF.

V gene TRBV6-5 combines with J gene TRBJ2-2; 8 nucleotides align to TRBD1. V gave up 2 bases and J gave up 10 bases; unmatched junction bases: 6. The CDR3 has 14 residues. Per germline, CDR1 MNHEY and CDR2 SVGAGI. In nucleotides, the CDR3 is TGTGCCAGCAGTTACCAACCAGGGGGCAAGGAGCTGTTTTTT. This sequence encodes CASSYQPGGKELFF.

The CDR3 protein is CASSQGNGTGELFF. The CDR3 DNA sequence: TGTGCCAGCAGCCAAGGGAACGGAACCGGGGAGCTGTTTTTT. The chain couples TRBV3-1 (or the pseudogene TRBV3-2) to TRBJ2-2; no firm D call. The V and J ends lost 1 base and 5 bases respectively, with 8 bases between them. Germline CDR1 is LGHDT and CDR2 is YNNKEL (reference sequence). The CDR3 covers 14 residues.

CDR3 nucleotide sequence: TGTGCCAGCAGTTGGAGCAGCTCTGGACTAGCGGGAGGATCCGCGTTCTTC. Protein sequence: CASSWSSSGLAGGSAFF. The rearrangement joins TRBV6-2 or TRBV6-3 to TRBJ2-1, with 14 bases identical to TRBD2. With V trimmed by 4 bases and J by 15 bases, 17 bases remained unmatched. Germline assignment: CDR1 MNHEY and CDR2 SVGEGT. The CDR3 has 17 amino acids.

V usage is TRBV11-3 and J usage is TRBJ1-4; D is undetermined. CDR1 and CDR2 (germline): SGHNT, YENEEA. Trimming left V 6 bases short and J 8 bases short, with 19 bases between. The CDR3 runs 15 residues. This chain's CDR3 is CASSIFGRAEEKLFF. Written as DNA, the CDR3 is TGTGCCAGCAGTATTTTCGGACGGGCGGAAGAAAAACTGTTTTTT. The whole variable domain, filled in from reference TRBV11-3 and TRBJ1-4, reads EAGVVQSPRYKIIEKKQPVAFWCNPISGHNTLYWYLQNLGQGPELLIRYENEEAVDDSQLPKDRFSAERLKGVDSTLKIQPAELGDSAVYLCASSIFGRAEEKLFFGSGTQLSVL.

This rearrangement joins TRBV4-1 to TRBJ1-5; 7 bases match TRBD1. The V gene end was trimmed by 4 bases and the J gene end by 3 bases; junction bases not matched to a gene: 9. Germline loops: CDR1 MGHRA, CDR2 YSYEKL. CDR3 length: 16 residues. In DNA form, the CDR3 reads TGCGCCAGCAGCCCCCGGGACAGCGGGATCAATCAGCCCCAGCATTTT. Amino acids: CASSPRDSGINQPQHF.

V is TRBV5-8 and J is TRBJ2-6; TRBD1 aligns across 7 bases. The germline CDR1 and CDR2 sequences are SGHTS and YDEGEE. V shed 1 base and J 0 bases; nucleotides not matched to a gene: 13. The CDR3 totals 20 residues. The CDR3 sequence is CASSLRLIGTATSGANVLTF. CDR3 DNA sequence: TGTGCCAGCAGCTTGCGGCTAATAGGGACAGCGACCTCTGGGGCCAACGTCCTGACTTTC.

The rearrangement links TRBV19 to TRBJ1-4; a weak D match, TRBD1 (5 bases). Deletions cut 3 bases from V and 3 bases from J, with 17 bases between. Germline V gene sequence: CDR1 LNHDA, CDR2 SQIVND (reference sequence). This CDR3 contains 17 residues. CDR3 sequence: CASSITYARAANEKLFF. The CDR3 DNA reads TGTGCCAGTAGTATCACATATGCCAGGGCAGCTAATGAAAAACTGTTTTTT.

The chain uses TRBV2 and TRBJ1-4; tentatively, D is TRBD1 (6 bases). V dropped 4 bases and J dropped 7 bases, with 13 bases sitting between them. The CDR3 contains 14 residues. Germline V CDR1 and CDR2: SNHLY, FYNNEI. The CDR3 DNA follows: TGTGCCAGCAGTGGGGCAGGGGCACCTGAAAAACTGTTTTTT. Protein: CASSGAGAPEKLFF.

The chain recombines TRBV6-5 with TRBJ2-5, with 10 bases aligning to TRBD2. The CDR3 contains 15 residues. Trimming cost V 6 bases and J 5 bases; bases outside gene matches: 9. Looked up from germline, CDR1 is MNHEY and CDR2 is SVGAGI. The CDR3 reads CASRRSGGRGETQYF. CDR3 nucleotides: TGTGCCAGCAGACGTAGCGGGGGGCGCGGGGAGACCCAGTACTTC.

This chain joins TRBV7-2 and TRBJ2-7; 7 bases align to TRBD1. CDR3 length equals 14 residues. Germline CDR1 is SGHTA and CDR2 is FQGNSA. With V trimmed by 4 bases and J by 5 bases, 8 bases remained unmatched. The CDR3 nucleotides read TGTGCCAGCAGCTACCCGACAGGGTCGAACGAGCAGTACTTC. It is translated as CASSYPTGSNEQYF.

This clone was detected only once. This chain uses TRBV11-2 with TRBJ1-2; D gene unclear. V lost 5 bases and J 2 bases, leaving 9 bases between the germline ends. Germline CDR1 is SGHAT and CDR2 is FQNNGV. The CDR3 length is 13 residues. The CDR3 bases are TGTGCCAGCAGCCCAGACGGGAACTATGGCTACACCTTC. Amino acid sequence: CASSPDGNYGYTF.